The 3 T cell receptor beta chains in this list originate from one sample, sequenced in a study of beta chain features in type 1 diabetes. Reverse transcribing all isolated RNA meant expressed TCRB transcripts were sequenced. TCRdb keeps only in-frame clones here, not all; method: immunoSEQ multiplex PCR. The sample lists 95,000 to 150,000 clones, 15% to 20% occurring once. Their recognized antigens are unknown. Findings and caveats of the study: TCRB CDR3 length was moderately but significantly reduced in all four CD4+ subsets of Type 1 diabetes patients.

Sequencing was done on a sample of central memory CD4+ T cells from blood. These receptor sequences come from a man aged 18-30 years with type 1 diabetes.

This clone appeared once. The chain employs TRBV9 and TRBJ2-1, with 10 bases matching TRBD2. Losses at the gene ends were 0 bases for V and 0 bases for J; bases not matched to a gene: 9. The germline V gene encodes CDR1 SGDLS and CDR2 YYNGEE. The CDR3 runs 19 residues. The CDR3 DNA reads as TGTGCCAGCAGCGTAGGACGGACTAGCGGCCCGAGCTCCTACAATGAGCAGTTCTTC. It encodes CASSVGRTSGPSSYNEQFF.

There are a few counts of this clone. This chain connects TRBV29-1 to TRBJ1-2, with D uncertain. Germline V gene sequence: CDR1 SQVTM, CDR2 ANQGSEA. The CDR3 runs to 10 residues. V lost 3 bases and J 6 bases, leaving 5 bases between the germline ends. CDR3 in amino acids: CSVEGDGYTF. CDR3 sequence (DNA): TGCAGCGTTGAGGGCGATGGCTACACCTTC.

This chain joins TRBV7-2 and TRBJ2-5; no clear D. The CDR3 sequence is 14 residues long. Trimming cost V 1 base and J 2 bases, with 8 bases left between them. Germline CDR1 is SGHTA and CDR2 is FQGNSA. For the CDR3, the DNA is TGTGCCAGCAGCTTAGTGGAGAGGCAAGAGACCCAGTACTTC. This sequence encodes CASSLVERQETQYF.